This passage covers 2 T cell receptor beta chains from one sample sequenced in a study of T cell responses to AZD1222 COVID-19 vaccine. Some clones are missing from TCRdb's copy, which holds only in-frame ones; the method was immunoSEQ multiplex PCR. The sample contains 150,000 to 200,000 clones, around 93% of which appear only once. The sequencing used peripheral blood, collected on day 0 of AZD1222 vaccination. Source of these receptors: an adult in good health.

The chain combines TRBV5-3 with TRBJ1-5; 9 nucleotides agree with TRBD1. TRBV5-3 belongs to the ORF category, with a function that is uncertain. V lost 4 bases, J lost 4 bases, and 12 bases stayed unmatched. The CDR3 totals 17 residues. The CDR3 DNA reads TGTGCCAGAAGCCTCCAACCGGGACAGGGAATGAATCAGCCCCAGCATTTT. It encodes CARSLQPGQGMNQPQHF.

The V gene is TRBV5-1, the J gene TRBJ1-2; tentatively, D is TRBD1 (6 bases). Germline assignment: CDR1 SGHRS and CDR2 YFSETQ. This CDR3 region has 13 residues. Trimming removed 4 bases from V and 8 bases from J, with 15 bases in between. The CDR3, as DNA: TGCGCCAGCAGCGGAGGGACGGGGGGCGGCTACACCTTC. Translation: CASSGGTGGGYTF.